Listed below are T cell receptor beta chains from one sample, sequenced in a study of CD8+CD57+ T cells in acquired aplastic anemia. TCRdb reanalysed the reads using MiXCR and keeps one entry per CDR3 protein. This table has 200,000 or so distinct CDR3 sequences, 55% to 70% appearing once. The source material was sorted CD4+, CD8+, or CD8+CD57+ T cells (not recorded which) from PBMCs. All receptors derive from a human donor with severe aplastic anemia or a healthy control (not recorded which). Each CDR3 is given with its conserved first and last residue. The order of the fields is clone size, J gene, D gene, V gene, CDR3 protein, CDR3 DNA. A D gene is named only where the DNA matches it firmly. Clone sizes are given selectively: once, few, many, or a class where the clone is expanded.

size: .
J: TRBJ2-1
D: TRBD1
V: TRBV7-2
CDR3: CASSPDRGSYNEQFF
DNA: TGTGCCAGCAGCCCCGACAGGGGCTCCTACAATGAGCAGTTCTTC

size: .
J: TRBJ2-1
D: TRBD2
V: TRBV7-6
CDR3: CASSAERGGRILGYNEQFF
DNA: TGTGCCAGCAGCGCTGAACGGGGCGGGAGGATCTTAGGGTACAATGAGCAGTTCTTC

size: .
J: TRBJ1-1
D: .
V: TRBV10-3
CDR3: CAISRDNTEAFF
DNA: TGTGCCATCAGTAGAGATAACACTGAAGCTTTCTTT

size: .
J: TRBJ2-7
D: TRBD2
V: TRBV20-1
CDR3: CSAIIAGDTYEQYF
DNA: TGCAGTGCTATCATAGCGGGGGACACCTATGAGCAGTACTTC

size: .
J: TRBJ2-3
D: TRBD1
V: TRBV24-1
CDR3: CATSDHRGSTDTQYF
DNA: TGTGCCACCAGTGACCACAGGGGCAGCACAGATACGCAGTATTTT

size: .
J: TRBJ2-7
D: TRBD1
V: TRBV7-9
CDR3: CASSYPGQGDYEQYF
DNA: TGTGCCAGCAGCTATCCGGGACAGGGAGATTACGAGCAGTACTTC

size: .
J: TRBJ1-1
D: TRBD1
V: TRBV5-4
CDR3: CASSFNFGDSREAFF
DNA: TGTGCCAGCAGCTTTAACTTTGGGGACAGCAGAGAAGCTTTCTTT

size: .
J: TRBJ2-3
D: TRBD2
V: TRBV10-3
CDR3: CASRETAGRTDTQYF
DNA: TGTGCCAGCAGGGAAACAGCGGGGCGCACAGATACGCAGTATTTT

size: .
J: TRBJ2-5
D: TRBD2
V: TRBV7-2
CDR3: CASSPTPLAGDLGGQYF
DNA: TGTGCCAGCAGCCCCACACCTCTAGCGGGGGATCTAGGGGGCCAGTACTTC

size: .
J: TRBJ1-5
D: .
V: TRBV24-1
CDR3: CATSTGMVAQPQHF
DNA: TGTGCCACGTCCACAGGGATGGTCGCTCAGCCCCAGCATTTT

size: .
J: TRBJ1-2
D: TRBD1
V: TRBV9
CDR3: CASGPPGTGYGYTF
DNA: TGTGCCAGCGGCCCACCCGGGACAGGGTATGGCTACACCTTC

size: once
J: TRBJ2-7
D: .
V: TRBV20-1
CDR3: CSVRTYYEQYF
DNA: TGCAGTGTACGGACTTACTACGAGCAGTACTTC

size: .
J: TRBJ2-1
D: .
V: TRBV10-3
CDR3: CAIRGQGNYNEQFF
DNA: TGTGCCATCAGGGGGCAGGGGAATTACAATGAGCAGTTCTTC

size: .
J: TRBJ2-5
D: .
V: TRBV5-1
CDR3: CANRPGPQEAQYF
DNA: TGCGCCAACAGACCAGGACCTCAAGAGGCCCAGTACTTC

size: .
J: TRBJ2-1
D: .
V: TRBV29-1
CDR3: CSVEYGQMFF
DNA: TGCAGCGTTGAATATGGACAGATGTTCTTC

size: .
J: TRBJ2-7
D: .
V: TRBV15
CDR3: CATSRVTYYEQYF
DNA: TGTGCCACCAGCAGAGTCACGTACTACGAGCAGTACTTC

size: .
J: TRBJ1-2
D: TRBD1
V: TRBV24-1
CDR3: CATSAEGGRGYTF
DNA: TGTGCCACCAGTGCCGAAGGGGGCCGGGGCTACACCTTC

size: .
J: TRBJ2-1
D: .
V: TRBV7-6
CDR3: CASSLAVGAGNEQFF
DNA: TGTGCCAGCAGCTTAGCGGTGGGGGCTGGAAATGAGCAGTTCTTC

size: .
J: TRBJ2-5
D: TRBD2
V: TRBV9
CDR3: CASSGGLAAQETQYF
DNA: TGTGCCAGCAGCGGGGGACTAGCGGCCCAAGAGACCCAGTACTTC

size: .
J: TRBJ1-1
D: .
V: TRBV25-1
CDR3: CASSFYICSAPLRAGPEVFF
DNA: .

size: .
J: TRBJ2-5
D: TRBD1
V: TRBV15
CDR3: CATSSETGEPGTQYF
DNA: TGTGCCACCAGCAGTGAGACAGGGGAACCGGGGACCCAGTACTTC

size: .
J: TRBJ2-7
D: .
V: TRBV7-3
CDR3: CASSVLRQGSEQYF
DNA: TGTGCCAGCAGCGTTTTACGTCAGGGTAGCGAGCAGTACTTC

size: .
J: TRBJ1-1
D: .
V: TRBV29-1
CDR3: CSLTLMNTEAFF
DNA: TGCAGTTTGACACTGATGAACACTGAAGCTTTCTTT

size: once
J: TRBJ2-3
D: .
V: TRBV25-1
CDR3: CASRVGRGADTQYF
DNA: TGTGCCAGCAGAGTCGGGAGAGGCGCAGATACACAGTATTTT

size: .
J: TRBJ2-5
D: .
V: TRBV7-2
CDR3: CASSLRDTETQYF
DNA: TGTGCCAGCAGCCTTCGCGATACGGAGACCCAGTACTTC

size: .
J: TRBJ1-1
D: .
V: TRBV5-1
CDR3: CASSSVGAGNTEAFF
DNA: TGCGCCAGCAGCTCGGTAGGGGCGGGGAACACTGAAGCTTTCTTT

size: .
J: TRBJ2-5
D: TRBD1
V: TRBV5-1
CDR3: CASSLGGQLQETQYF
DNA: TGCGCCAGCAGCTTGGGGGGACAGTTACAAGAGACCCAGTACTTC

size: many
J: TRBJ1-6
D: TRBD1
V: TRBV7-9
CDR3: CASSAGQNNSPLHF
DNA: TGTGCCAGCAGCGCGGGACAGAATAATTCACCCCTCCACTTT

size: .
J: TRBJ2-1
D: .
V: TRBV7-3
CDR3: CAIESRAPYNEQFF
DNA: TGTGCCATCGAGTCCCGGGCTCCCTACAATGAGCAGTTCTTC

size: .
J: TRBJ1-2
D: .
V: TRBV24-1
CDR3: CATSRGMAYGYTF
DNA: TGTGCCACCAGCCGGGGGATGGCCTATGGCTACACCTTC

size: .
J: TRBJ2-5
D: .
V: TRBV5-1
CDR3: CASLDDTETQYF
DNA: TGCGCCAGCTTGGACGACACGGAGACCCAGTACTTC

size: .
J: TRBJ2-5
D: .
V: TRBV20-1
CDR3: CSARVWGAQTQYF
DNA: TGCAGTGCTAGAGTTTGGGGGGCCCAGACCCAGTACTTC

size: .
J: TRBJ1-1
D: TRBD1
V: TRBV20-1
CDR3: CGASRGTGRHTEAFF
DNA: TGCGGTGCTAGCCGCGGGACAGGGAGGCACACTGAAGCTTTCTTT

size: .
J: TRBJ1-4
D: .
V: TRBV29-1
CDR3: CSVDVSGANEKLFF
DNA: TGCAGCGTTGATGTCTCCGGGGCTAATGAAAAGCTGTTTTTT

size: .
J: TRBJ2-7
D: TRBD2
V: TRBV5-1
CDR3: CASSPGGQSSYEQYF
DNA: TGCGCCAGCAGCCCGGGGGGGCAGTCTTCCTACGAGCAGTACTTC